A single sample gave rise to the 29 T cell receptor beta chains below, sequenced in a study of T-cell memory formation after mild COVID-19. TCRdb re-analysed the 5' RACE reads in MiXCR, keeping a single row per CDR3 protein. The sample records some 48,000 distinct CDR3 sequences, 25% to 35% being singletons. Sequences were obtained from PBMCs or a T cell subset sorted from them (not recorded which). These receptors were obtained from a man aged 18 to 29 who had mild COVID-19 (a few samples of this study predate the infection). Cell type and time point are not known.

This clonotype was picked up a small number of times. The rearrangement uses TRBV12-3 or TRBV12-4 and TRBJ2-7; 7 bases fit TRBD2. There are 15 residues in the CDR3. V was pared by 7 bases and J by 3 bases, with 12 bases of the junction left unmatched. The CDR3 DNA is TGTGCCAGCACTCCGTGGGCCGGGGAGGGCTACGAGCAGTACTTC. As protein: CASTPWAGEGYEQYF.

The chain combines TRBV6-6 with TRBJ2-7; D gene unclear. The germline V gene has CDR1 MNHNY and CDR2 SVGAGI (reference sequence). V was clipped by 0 bases and J by 3 bases, with 3 bases between them. This CDR3 has 12 amino acids. In nucleotides, the CDR3 is TGTGCCAGCAGTTACTCGAACTACGAGCAGTACTTC. It codes for CASSYSNYEQYF.

The J gene is TRBJ2-1, the V gene TRBV12-3 or TRBV12-4; D is perhaps TRBD1 or TRBD2 (5 bases each). The CDR3 has 13 amino acids. The ends were cut back, 6 bases at V and 7 bases at J, with 13 bases in the middle. DNA for the CDR3: TGTGCCAGCAGCAAGGGACCGATTAATGAGCAGTTCTTC. Amino acid sequence: CASSKGPINEQFF.

This clonotype turned up a few times. The chain recombines TRBV7-2 with TRBJ2-5; TRBD2 matches at 11 bases. This CDR3 is built from 15 residues. V shed 5 bases and J 2 bases; nucleotides not matched to a gene: 4. Per germline, CDR1 SGHTA and CDR2 FQGNSA. The CDR3 bases are TGTGCCAGCAGCAATCTAGCGGGGGGACAAGAGACCCAGTACTTC. Protein product: CASSNLAGGQETQYF.

V usage is TRBV6-5 and J usage is TRBJ2-1; D gene unclear. The ends were cut back, 6 bases at V and 8 bases at J, with 11 bases in the middle. CDR3 length: 12 residues. Germline V gene lookup returns CDR1 MNHEY and CDR2 SVGAGI. CDR3 sequence (DNA): TGTGCCAGCAGCCATGGTAGCCATGAGCAGTTCTTC. Translating gives CASSHGSHEQFF.

The rearrangement joins TRBV5-4 to TRBJ1-2, with 7 positions matching TRBD1. Germline loops: CDR1 SGHNT, CDR2 YYREEE (reference sequence). Trimming cost V 4 bases and J 6 bases; bases outside gene matches: 9. CDR3 length: 14 amino acids. The CDR3 loop is CASSLGTGVDGYTF. The CDR3 region has the DNA TGTGCCAGCAGCCTAGGAACAGGGGTTGATGGCTACACCTTC. Using reference TRBV5-4 and TRBJ1-2 for the parts outside the CDR3, the full variable domain is ETGVTQSPTHLIKTRGQQVTLRCSSQSGHNTVSWYQQALGQGPQFIFQYYREEENGRGNFPPRFSGLQFPNYSSELNVNALELDDSALYLCASSLGTGVDGYTFGSGTRLTVV.

This clonotype was detected a few times. This chain joins TRBV7-9 and TRBJ2-5; TRBD1 matches 8 bases. V lost 5 bases and J lost 5; bases outside the gene matches: 7. Germline CDR1 reads SEHNR; CDR2 reads FQNEAQ (reference sequence). CDR3 length: 14 amino acids. The CDR3 nucleotides read TGTGCCAGCAGCCCCTGGACAGGGTCCGAGACCCAGTACTTC. Translated: CASSPWTGSETQYF.

This clonotype was recorded only once. This chain uses TRBV4-1 with TRBJ2-5; TRBD1 aligns across 7 bases. This CDR3 comprises 17 residues. CDR1 and CDR2 (germline): MGHRA, YSYEKL. Trimming cost V 3 bases and J 5 bases; bases outside gene matches: 15. CDR3 in DNA: TGCGCCAGCAGCCACCCGGAGGACAGGCCCGCACGGGAGACCCAGTACTTC. Translated: CASSHPEDRPARETQYF.

This sequence joins TRBV20-1 and TRBJ1-5; D is perhaps TRBD1 (5 bases). Deletions cut 5 bases from V and 2 bases from J, with 13 bases between. CDR1 and CDR2 from the germline V gene are DFQATT and SNEGSKA (reference sequence). The CDR3 loop spans 14 amino acids. The CDR3 here is CSASAGGGNQPQHF. The CDR3 DNA follows: TGCAGTGCTTCGGCGGGGGGGGGCAATCAGCCCCAGCATTTT.

This clonotype was counted a single time. This sequence joins TRBV4-1 and TRBJ2-7; TRBD2 might be the D (7 bases). Germline V gene data show CDR1 as MGHRA and CDR2 as YSYEKL. Trimming left V 4 bases short and J 7 bases short, with 17 bases between. The length of the CDR3 is 14 residues. CDR3 amino acids: CASSPRGEGDEQYF. CDR3 sequence (DNA): TGCGCCAGCAGCCCCCGTGGGGAGGGGGATGAGCAGTACTTC.

This chain links TRBV24-1 with TRBJ2-1; D is unclear. This CDR3 has 14 amino acids. Trimming left V 0 bases short and J 9 bases short, with 11 bases between. CDR1 is KGHDR, CDR2 SFDVKD, per germline. The CDR3 coding sequence is TGTGCCACCAGTGATTTGCAAGGTCCGGGTGAGCAGTTCTTC. It encodes CATSDLQGPGEQFF.

Ten or more counts support this clonotype. V usage is TRBV18 and J usage is TRBJ2-3; 7 bases fit TRBD1. The germline gives CDR1 KGHSH, CDR2 LQKENI. The CDR3 is 15 residues long. V was clipped by 4 bases and J by 0 bases; unmatched bases: 4. CDR3: CASSQRGQSTDTQYF. The CDR3 DNA is TGTGCCAGCTCACAGAGGGGGCAAAGCACAGATACGCAGTATTTT. Full variable domain (remainder filled in from reference TRBV18 and TRBJ2-3): NAGVMQNPRHLVRRRGQEARLRCSPMKGHSHVYWYRQLPEEGLKFMVYLQKENIIDESGMPKERFSAEFPKEGPSILRIQQVVRGDSAAYFCASSQRGQSTDTQYFGPGTRLTVL.

The J gene is TRBJ2-1, the V gene TRBV29-1, with D perhaps given as TRBD1 or TRBD2 (5 bases each). V lost 3 bases to trimming and J lost 0 bases, with 24 bases between them. The CDR3 has 19 residues. Germline V gives CDR1 SQVTM, CDR2 ANQGSEA. CDR3 loop: CSVEGTFGIGSSSYNEQFF. CDR3 in DNA: TGCAGCGTTGAGGGGACGTTCGGCATCGGGTCGAGCTCCTACAATGAGCAGTTCTTC.

In this sample, this clonotype turned up a few times. J is TRBJ2-5 and V is TRBV20-1; maybe TRBD2 (6 bases). Germline V CDR1 and CDR2: DFQATT, SNEGSKA (reference sequence). CDR3 length: 14 residues. V gave up 1 base and J gave up 3 bases, with 12 bases separating them. CDR3 sequence: CSARGTTQKETQYF. DNA of the CDR3: TGCAGTGCTAGAGGGACTACCCAAAAAGAGACCCAGTACTTC.

CDR3 loop: CASSFQASSYEQYV. CDR3 sequence (DNA): TGTGCCAGCAGTTTCCAAGCGAGCTCCTACGAGCAGTACGTC. The chain uses TRBV6-6 and TRBJ2-7; D is undetermined. Trimming cost V 4 bases and J 0 bases, with 10 bases left between them. CDR1 is MNHNY, CDR2 SVGAGI, per germline (reference sequence). The CDR3 contains 14 residues.

The chain recombines TRBV5-6 with TRBJ2-3; perhaps TRBD2 as D (5 bases). Trimming left V 0 bases short and J 9 bases short, with 17 bases between. CDR3 length: 15 amino acids. Germline values: CDR1 SGHDT, CDR2 YYEEEE. The CDR3 loop reads CASSLAALAVETQYF. In nucleotides, the CDR3 is TGTGCCAGCAGCTTGGCAGCCCTAGCAGTTGAGACGCAGTATTTT.

This clonotype has more than one count but fewer than ten. The chain has TRBV4-1 and TRBJ1-4; D unresolved. V was pared by 3 bases and J by 7 bases, with 12 bases between. The germline CDR1 and CDR2 sequences are MGHRA and YSYEKL. CDR3 length: 14 residues. The CDR3 protein is CASSQREYGEKLFF. The DNA for the CDR3 is TGCGCCAGCAGCCAGAGGGAATATGGTGAAAAACTGTTTTTT.

The rearrangement links TRBV7-2 to TRBJ2-4; TRBD2 agrees at 11 bases. V shed 3 bases and J 1 base; nucleotides not matched to a gene: 5. The CDR3 covers 17 residues. Per the germline V gene, CDR1 is SGHTA and CDR2 is FQGNSA. CDR3 loop: CASSFSTSGEAKNIQYF. CDR3 bases: TGTGCCAGCAGCTTCTCGACTAGCGGGGAGGCCAAAAACATTCAGTACTTC.

This clonotype was detected a few times. The chain carries TRBV12-3 or TRBV12-4 and TRBJ2-3; D call uncertain. Trimming removed 0 bases from V and 6 bases from J, with 7 bases in between. The CDR3 has 13 residues. The CDR3 region is CASSLARLDTQYF. In DNA, the CDR3 is TGTGCCAGCAGTTTAGCGCGGCTCGATACGCAGTATTTT.

V is TRBV23-1 and J is TRBJ2-3; D gene uncertain. Being an ORF, TRBV23-1 has a function that is uncertain. V was clipped by 2 bases and J by 0 bases, with 9 bases between them. This CDR3 spans 15 amino acids. The CDR3 spells CASSQISASTDTQYF. The CDR3 DNA reads as TGCGCCAGCAGTCAAATCTCAGCTAGCACAGATACGCAGTATTTT.

V gene TRBV7-2 combines with J gene TRBJ2-3, with D tentatively TRBD2 (6 bases). This CDR3 has 15 amino acids. Germline V lookup: CDR1 SGHTA, CDR2 FQGNSA. V lost 2 bases and J 3 bases, leaving 12 bases between the germline ends. CDR3 bases: TGTGCCAGCAGCTTATTTTCGGGAGAAACAGATACGCAGTATTTT. It codes for CASSLFSGETDTQYF.

The chain is built from TRBV20-1 and TRBJ2-7; D is possibly TRBD2 (6 bases). Germline CDR1 reads DFQATT; CDR2 reads SNEGSKA (reference sequence). CDR3 length: 13 amino acids. V lost 6 bases to trimming and J lost 5 bases, with 17 bases between them. The CDR3 region is CSARTGTDHEQYF. The DNA of the CDR3 is TGCAGTGCGCGAACCGGGACTGATCACGAGCAGTACTTC.

This chain connects TRBV7-6 to TRBJ2-5; D unresolved. The CDR3 is 15 amino acids. CDR1 is SGHVS and CDR2 is FNYEAQ in the germline V gene. Trimming stripped 1 base from V and 5 bases from J, with 14 bases between. This CDR3 is CASSLESPFKETQYF. DNA for the CDR3: TGTGCCAGCAGCTTAGAATCCCCATTCAAGGAGACCCAGTACTTC.

The rearrangement uses TRBV7-9 and TRBJ2-7; D is undetermined. Between the trimmed V and J ends, which lost 2 bases and 3 bases, there was a span of 8 bases. CDR3 length: 13 residues. CDR1 is SEHNR and CDR2 is FQNEAQ in the germline V gene (reference sequence). CDR3 protein: CASSLISGYEQYF. The CDR3 DNA reads as TGTGCCAGCAGCTTAATCTCAGGCTACGAGCAGTACTTC.

The table lists this clonotype with many counts. The CDR3 is CASSLASQAAKNIQYF. CDR3 coding DNA: TGTGCCAGCAGCTTAGCGAGCCAGGCAGCCAAAAACATTCAGTACTTC. The genes are TRBV7-2 and TRBJ2-4; D is ambiguous. Looked up from germline, CDR1 is SGHTA and CDR2 is FQGNSA. The CDR3 contains 16 residues. Trimming shortened V by 0 bases and J by 0 bases, and 9 bases separated the two germline ends.

The rearrangement joins TRBV27 to TRBJ1-4, with a possible D match to TRBD1 (5 bases). The ends were cut back, 6 bases at V and 4 bases at J, with 15 bases in the middle. The length of the CDR3 is 15 residues. Germline loops: CDR1 MNHEY, CDR2 SMNVEV (reference sequence). The CDR3 DNA follows: TGTGCCAGCAGCACTTCGACAGAGAGTAATGAAAAACTGTTTTTT. This codes for CASSTSTESNEKLFF.

This clonotype was counted between two and nine times. This rearrangement joins TRBV6-2 or TRBV6-3 to TRBJ2-7; TRBD1 aligns across 10 bases. This CDR3 region has 16 residues. CDR1 and CDR2 from the germline V gene are MNHEY and SVGEGT. V shed 0 bases and J 3 bases; nucleotides not matched to a gene: 5. The CDR3 protein is CASSYSETGGLYEQYV. CDR3 bases: TGTGCCAGCAGTTACTCGGAGACAGGGGGCCTCTACGAGCAGTACGTC.

This chain uses TRBV20-1 with TRBJ1-2, with D possibly being TRBD1 (6 bases). This CDR3 contains 15 residues. V was trimmed by 4 bases and J by 6 bases, leaving 21 bases between them. Germline V gene sequence: CDR1 DFQATT, CDR2 SNEGSKA (reference sequence). The CDR3 spells CSAINLRGGVDGYTF. The CDR3 DNA reads TGCAGTGCTATTAACCTCAGGGGAGGAGTGGATGGCTACACCTTC.

This clonotype was seen a handful of times. The chain has TRBV7-3 and TRBJ2-3; the D is unclear. Trimming left V 1 base short and J 2 bases short, with 10 bases between. The germline V gene encodes CDR1 SGHTA and CDR2 FQGTGA. The CDR3 extends over 15 amino acids. The CDR3 bases are TGTGCCAGCAGCTTAATGGGATATCCCACAGATACGCAGTATTTT. This translates into CASSLMGYPTDTQYF.